This is a list of T cell receptor beta chains from one sample in a study of T-cell memory formation after mild COVID-19. TCRdb processed the 5' RACE reads anew with MiXCR; each CDR3 protein has one entry. This table has 400,000 to 500,000 distinct CDR3 sequences, 20% appearing once. Source material: PBMCs or a T cell subset sorted from them (not recorded which). The receptors derive from an adult woman who had mild COVID-19 (a few samples of this study predate the infection). Cell type and time point are not known. Each CDR3 is given with its conserved first and last residue. The order of the fields is D gene, V gene, clone size, J gene, CDR3 DNA, CDR3 protein. The D gene is left open where the match is weak. Expanded clones are given a class, and other clones once, few, many or no size at all.

TRBD2	TRBV6-6	many	TRBJ2-5	TGTGCCAGCAGTTACCCCACTAGCGGTAAAGAGACCCAGTACTTC	CASSYPTSGKETQYF
NA	TRBV18	NA	TRBJ1-4	TGTGCCAGCTCACCACCGTTCGGGATAGAGAATGAAAAACTGTTTTTT	CASSPPFGIENEKLFF
NA	TRBV20-1	NA	TRBJ2-1	TGCAGTGCTAGAGACTTGACCAACAATGAGCAGTTCTTC	CSARDLTNNEQFF
NA	TRBV7-8	few	TRBJ2-1	TGTGCCAGCAGCTTAGTCGGGAACTCCTACAATGAGCAGTTCTTC	CASSLVGNSYNEQFF
NA	TRBV5-1	NA	TRBJ1-1	TGCGCCAGCAGCGAACTAGGGGGAACTGAAGCTTTCTTT	CASSELGGTEAFF
NA	TRBV5-4	few	TRBJ2-2	TGTGCCAGCAGCTTGGAGGCGACCGGGGAGCTGTTTTTT	CASSLEATGELFF
NA	TRBV20-1	NA	TRBJ2-1	TGCAGTGCAGACTTGACTAGCTACAATGAGCAGTTCTTC	CSADLTSYNEQFF
NA	TRBV5-1	few	TRBJ2-6	TGCGCCAGCAGCTTTTGGGACTCTGGGGCCAACGTCCTGACTTTC	CASSFWDSGANVLTF
TRBD2	TRBV29-1	NA	TRBJ2-7	TGCAGCGTTAAGAGTAGCGGGAGTGGCTACGAGCAGTACTTC	CSVKSSGSGYEQYF
NA	TRBV6-1	few	TRBJ1-5	TGTGCCAGCAGTGAATCGCAGCATCAGCCCCAGCATTTT	CASSESQHQPQHF
TRBD2	TRBV20-1	NA	TRBJ2-3	TGCAGTGCTTATCGCGGAGCGGGGGGAGGGGATACGCAGTATTTT	CSAYRGAGGGDTQYF
NA	TRBV7-9	few	TRBJ1-4	TGTGCCAGCAGCTTGGGCGCCCATGACGAAAAACTGTTTTTT	CASSLGAHDEKLFF
NA	TRBV5-1	few	TRBJ2-7	TGCGCCAGCAGCTTAGACAGATTGGGGGCCTTCTACGAGCAGTACTTC	CASSLDRLGAFYEQYF
NA	TRBV5-1	NA	TRBJ2-3	TGCGCCAGCAGCTTGTCCGGGGTATTAAAGACAGATACGCAGTATTTT	CASSLSGVLKTDTQYF
NA	TRBV24-1	many	TRBJ2-5	TGTGCCACCAGTGATTTTGGCAGCTCAGAGACCCAGTACTTC	CATSDFGSSETQYF
TRBD2	TRBV7-9	NA	TRBJ2-7	TGTGCCAGCAGCTGGACTAGCGGGATCTACGAGCAGTACTTC	CASSWTSGIYEQYF
NA	TRBV20-1	NA	TRBJ2-4	TGCAGTAGTAGTCTAGTCGGCAAAAACATTCAGTACTTC	CSSSLVGKNIQYF
NA	TRBV4-1	few	TRBJ2-1	TGCGCCAGCAGCCAATTCGCTGGGTACAATGAGCAGTTCTTC	CASSQFAGYNEQFF
NA	TRBV4-2	NA	TRBJ2-3	TGTGCCAGCAGCCAGGCTCGAGGGGGTACGCAGTATTTT	CASSQARGGTQYF
TRBD1	TRBV29-1	NA	TRBJ2-7	TGCAGCGTTTCAGGGGGCGCCTACGAGCAGTACTTC	CSVSGGAYEQYF
NA	TRBV6-6	few	TRBJ2-4	TGTGCCAGCAGTTACTCGGGGACACCCGTAGCCAAAAACATTCAGTACTTC	CASSYSGTPVAKNIQYF
NA	TRBV7-9	few	TRBJ1-6	TGTGCCAGCAGCCCCAAGGGTGTCGGGGCCTCTAATTCACCCCTCCACTTT	CASSPKGVGASNSPLHF
TRBD1	TRBV12-3/TRBV12-4	few	TRBJ1-2	TGTGCCAGCAGGCCTACAGGGGCCTATGGCTACACCTTC	CASRPTGAYGYTF
NA	TRBV7-9	few	TRBJ1-1	TGTGCCAGCAGCCCTCGGGCGACTGAAGCTTTCTTT	CASSPRATEAFF
TRBD1	TRBV12-3/TRBV12-4	few	TRBJ2-7	TGTGCCAGCAGTTTAGCTCGGACAGGGGTGGACGAGCAGTACTTC	CASSLARTGVDEQYF
TRBD1	TRBV4-1	NA	TRBJ1-2	TGCGCCAGCAGCCCACCGGGACAGGGTCACACCTTC	CASSPPGQGHTF
NA	TRBV5-1	few	TRBJ2-7	TGCGCCAGCAGCTATACGGCCAGTGAGCAGTACTTC	CASSYTASEQYF
TRBD1	TRBV18	NA	TRBJ2-7	TGTGCCAGCTCACCCCCAGGGGGAAGTAATTTCTACGAGCAGTACTTC	CASSPPGGSNFYEQYF
TRBD2	TRBV30	once	TRBJ2-2	TGTGCCTGGAGGCGGCTAGCGGGTAACACCGGGGAGCTGTTTTTT	CAWRRLAGNTGELFF
TRBD2	TRBV5-1	NA	TRBJ2-7	TGCGCCAGCAGCTTCCGGGGGACTAGCGGGGCCACCTACGAGCAGTACTTC	CASSFRGTSGATYEQYF
NA	TRBV12-3/TRBV12-4	few	TRBJ1-2	TGTGCCAGCAGCTTAGGTGGCTACACCTTC	CASSLGGYTF
NA	TRBV11-2	NA	TRBJ2-4	TGTGCCAGCAGCTTAGGGAGGCAGGGTCTAGCCAAAAACATTCAGTACTTC	CASSLGRQGLAKNIQYF
NA	TRBV4-1	few	TRBJ1-5	TGCGCCAGCAGCCAAGGGAAGGGACAGCCCCAGCATTTT	CASSQGKGQPQHF
NA	TRBV6-5	NA	TRBJ1-2	TGTGCCAGCAGTTACTCGTCGATGGGTCAAGGGGCTGGCTACACCTTC	CASSYSSMGQGAGYTF
NA	TRBV20-1	NA	TRBJ2-6	TGCAGTGCCGTCCCCCGCTTACCTGCTGGGGCCAACGTCCTGACTTTC	CSAVPRLPAGANVLTF
NA	TRBV11-3	NA	TRBJ2-3	TGTGCCAGCAGCTGGGGACTGACAGGGCGTAGCACAGATACGCAGTATTTT	CASSWGLTGRSTDTQYF
TRBD2	TRBV12-3/TRBV12-4	NA	TRBJ2-7	TGTGCCAGCAGGGGGGGGACGGCCGCCTTCTACGAGCAGTACTTC	CASRGGTAAFYEQYF
TRBD2	TRBV7-2	NA	TRBJ2-1	TGTGCCAGCAGCTTAGTCCTACTAGCGGGAGTCAGGTCCTACAATGAGCAGTTCTTC	CASSLVLLAGVRSYNEQFF
TRBD2	TRBV4-3	many	TRBJ2-1	TGCGCCAGCAGCCCCGAGGGACTAGCTATCAATGAGCAGTTCTTC	CASSPEGLAINEQFF
TRBD2	TRBV7-2	few	TRBJ2-5	TGTGCCAGCAGTTTTAGCGGGAGTGGGGAGACCCAGTACTTC	CASSFSGSGETQYF
NA	TRBV30	few	TRBJ2-3	TGTGCCTGGAGTCCCGATCGGACAGATACGCAGTATTTT	CAWSPDRTDTQYF
TRBD2	TRBV12-3/TRBV12-4	NA	TRBJ2-1	TGTGCCAGCAGGCCTTCAGCGGGAGGGTCCTACAATGAGCAGTTCTTC	CASRPSAGGSYNEQFF
NA	TRBV5-1	NA	TRBJ2-7	TGCGCCAGCGGCCCCTCCGTGGGCTACGAGCAGTACTTC	CASGPSVGYEQYF
TRBD1	TRBV9	NA	TRBJ2-7	TGTGCCAGCAGCGTTTCGACACAGGGGGAACCCTACGAGCAGTACTTC	CASSVSTQGEPYEQYF
NA	TRBV11-2	NA	TRBJ2-3	TGTGCCAGCAGCTTAGATTACTGGGGGGAACTAAGCACAGATACGCAGTATTTT	CASSLDYWGELSTDTQYF
TRBD2	TRBV6-6	few	TRBJ2-7	TGTGCCAGCGCCTTGGCGGGGGAGTACGAGCAGTACTTC	CASALAGEYEQYF
TRBD1	TRBV3-1	many	TRBJ1-2	TGTGCCAGCAGCCCCTACGGGACAGGAGGAGGGTATGGCTACACCTTC	CASSPYGTGGGYGYTF
TRBD2	TRBV25-1	few	TRBJ2-1	TGTGCCAGCAGTGGAGCGGGAGCCTATGAGCAGTTCTTC	CASSGAGAYEQFF
TRBD2	TRBV6-2/TRBV6-3	few	TRBJ2-7	TGTGCCAGCAGTTACTCCCAGGGACTACTGACCGACGAGCAGTACTTC	CASSYSQGLLTDEQYF
TRBD1	TRBV10-3	NA	TRBJ2-6	TGTGCCATCAGCGTCACAGGGGGCGAAGGATCCTCTGGGGCCAACGTCCTGACTTTC	CAISVTGGEGSSGANVLTF
TRBD1	TRBV7-2	NA	TRBJ2-2	TGTGCCATACTCAGCACCGGGACAGGGGGCGAGTACACCGGGGAGCTGTTTTTT	CAILSTGTGGEYTGELFF
NA	TRBV7-2	many	TRBJ2-7	TGTGCCAGCAGCACCGGACTGATCTCCTACGAGCAGTACTTC	CASSTGLISYEQYF